This T cell receptor beta chain was retrieved from a study of control samples from healthy donors and cancer patients. This CDR3 comprises 17 residues. Trimming at V came to 5 bases and at J to 0 bases, leaving 11 bases not matched to a gene. Looked up from germline, CDR1 is SGHVS and CDR2 is FQNEAQ. Some clones are missing from TCRdb's copy, which holds only in-frame ones; the method was immunoSEQ multiplex PCR. The sample yields about 140,000 clones, 89% seen once. The receptor was derived from a man younger than 45 in good health. The sequenced sample consisted of blood. J is TRBJ2-7 and V is TRBV7-8, with 9 bases identical to TRBD1. In DNA form, the CDR3 reads TGTGCCAGCAGCCCCCTTCCGGCGGGACAGGGCTCCTACGAGCAGTACTTC. It specifies CASSPLPAGQGSYEQYF.